The 21 T cell receptor beta chains reported below all come from one sample, sequenced in a study of cytomegalovirus exposure and HLA in healthy donors. 13 Jbeta primers and 60 Vbeta primers were used for the PCR. Profiling relied on immunoSEQ multiplex PCR, and the TCRdb table lists in-frame clones only, not all of them. The table lists about 130,000 clones, 80% of them singletons. Sequenced material: PBMCs. These receptors all come from a man between 40 and 49 years old in good health and CMV-seronegative.

The chain has TRBV5-4 and TRBJ2-3; 12 bases are shared with TRBD2. The trim removed 3 bases at V and 6 bases at J, leaving 8 bases unmatched. CDR1 is SGHNT, CDR2 YYREEE, per germline (reference sequence). The CDR3 consists of 16 residues. The CDR3 coding sequence is TGTGCCAGCAGCTCTAGGACTAGCGGGGTATCCGATACGCAGTATTTT. Translating gives CASSSRTSGVSDTQYF.

This clone occurred a few times. V and J are TRBV7-3 and TRBJ2-5; 9 positions match TRBD2. The length of the CDR3 is 13 residues. Germline CDR1 is SGHTA and CDR2 is FQGTGA. V lost 3 bases to trimming and J lost 5 bases; unmatched junction nucleotides: 1. The CDR3 region has the DNA TGTGCCAGCAGCTTCACTAGCGGGGAGACCCAGTACTTC. This codes for CASSFTSGETQYF.

This clone was detected only a few times. Since no conserved phenylalanine or tryptophan closes the CDR3, a read error is the likely cause. J is TRBJ1-2 and V is TRBV6-1, with 10 bases matching TRBD1. Germline assignment: CDR1 MNHNS and CDR2 SASEGT. V shed 8 bases and J 6 bases; nucleotides not matched to a gene: 6. This CDR3 spans 13 amino acids. CDR3 residues: CASPGQGIDGYTV. The CDR3, as DNA: TGTGCCAGCCCGGGACAGGGGATTGATGGCTACACCGTC.

This clone has just one count. J is TRBJ2-5 and V is TRBV6-6; 9 bases fit TRBD1. Losses at the gene ends were 0 bases for V and 1 base for J; bases not matched to a gene: 3. Per the germline V gene, CDR1 is MNHNY and CDR2 is SVGAGI (reference sequence). The CDR3 runs 16 residues. The CDR3 DNA sequence: TGTGCCAGCAGTTACTCGGGGACAGGGTCCCAAGAGACCCAGTACTTC. Translating it yields CASSYSGTGSQETQYF.

This clone was recorded only once. The chain recombines TRBV9 with TRBJ1-3, with TRBD1 as a possible D gene (5 bases). This CDR3 has 16 amino acids. V shed 2 bases and J shed 0 bases, with 12 bases lying between them. CDR1 and CDR2 (germline): SGDLS, YYNGEE. CDR3 nucleotides: TGTGCCAGCAGCGTCGGAGGGAGGGGCTCTGGAAACACCATATATTTT. Translating gives CASSVGGRGSGNTIYF. Variable domain in full (rest from reference TRBV9 and TRBJ1-3): DSGVTQTPKHLITATGQRVTLRCSPRSGDLSVYWYQQSLDQGLQFLIQYYNGEERAKGNILERFSAQQFPDLHSELNLSSLELGDSALYFCASSVGGRGSGNTIYFGEGSWLTVV.

The rearrangement links TRBV6-1 to TRBJ2-2; D possibly corresponds to TRBD2 (6 bases). V dropped 1 base and J dropped 3 bases, with 9 bases sitting between them. CDR3 length: 15 residues. Germline V gene lookup returns CDR1 MNHNS and CDR2 SASEGT. The CDR3 DNA is TGTGCCAGCAGTGAAGTGGTAGCGGACACCGGGGAGCTGTTTTTT. This sequence encodes CASSEVVADTGELFF.

The chain is built from TRBV18 and TRBJ2-3, with D possibly matching TRBD1 (6 bases). Deletions cut 6 bases from V and 2 bases from J, with 12 bases between. The germline V gene encodes CDR1 KGHSH and CDR2 LQKENI. The CDR3 totals 14 residues. CDR3 coding DNA: TGTGCCAGCTCGAACAGGGAGATCACAGATACGCAGTATTTT. It codes for CASSNREITDTQYF.

The chain recombines TRBV30 with TRBJ1-3, with 9 bases lining up with TRBD1. The CDR3 contains 16 residues. The trim removed 0 bases at V and 0 bases at J, leaving 3 bases unmatched. The germline CDR1 and CDR2 sequences are GTSNPN and SVGIG (reference sequence). The CDR3 sequence is CAWSVPTGGSGNTIYF. The CDR3 DNA follows: TGTGCCTGGAGTGTACCGACAGGGGGCTCTGGAAACACCATATATTTT.

This clone was found a few times. Other DNA sequences in this sample translate to the same CDR3. The chain couples TRBV19 to TRBJ2-6, with 7 bases aligning to TRBD2. Germline loops: CDR1 LNHDA, CDR2 SQIVND (reference sequence). The CDR3 loop spans 15 amino acids. V shed 3 bases and J 1 base; nucleotides not matched to a gene: 0. The CDR3 DNA is TGTGCCAGTAGTATCGGGGGGTCTGGGGCCAACGTCCTGACTTTC. This translates into CASSIGGSGANVLTF.

This clone was counted between two and nine times. This chain uses TRBV19 with TRBJ1-4; possibly TRBD1 for D (6 bases). Per the germline V gene, CDR1 is LNHDA and CDR2 is SQIVND (reference sequence). This CDR3 is 15 amino acids long. V was clipped by 4 bases and J by 2 bases, with 11 bases between them. The CDR3 region is CASSNRVFTNEKLFF. CDR3 coding DNA: TGTGCCAGTAGTAACAGGGTGTTTACTAATGAAAAACTGTTTTTT.

This rearrangement joins TRBV6-5 to TRBJ2-5; weak D call: TRBD1 (6 bases). Near its end, the DNA agrees better with TRBJ2-7, so the J call may be wrong. The CDR3 sequence is 13 residues long. The germline V gene encodes CDR1 MNHEY and CDR2 SVGAGI. In nucleotides, the CDR3 is TGTGCCAGCTCCCAGGGGAGCTCCTACGAGCAGTACTTC. Protein sequence: CASSQGSSYEQYF.

The CDR3 loop reads CASSLGLSGANVLTF. CDR3 nucleotides: TGTGCCAGCAGCTTAGGACTTTCTGGGGCCAACGTCCTGACTTTC. The rearrangement uses TRBV2 and TRBJ2-6, with D possibly being TRBD2 (5 bases). This CDR3 spans 15 amino acids. The V end lost 6 bases, the J end lost 1 base, and 10 bases lay between the germline ends. The germline CDR1 and CDR2 sequences are SNHLY and FYNNEI.

The V call is TRBV30, the J call TRBJ2-3; 8 bases map to TRBD1. CDR3 size: 15 residues. Germline trimming cut 0 bases from V and 1 base from J; bases unmatched to any gene: 3. Germline values: CDR1 GTSNPN, CDR2 SVGIG (reference sequence). The CDR3 nucleotides are TGTGCCTGGAGTGTATGGGGACAGGGCACAGATACGCAGTATTTT. This codes for CAWSVWGQGTDTQYF.

V is TRBV27 and J is TRBJ1-1, with 8 bases identical to TRBD1. This CDR3 region has 15 residues. V lost 1 base and J lost 4; bases outside the gene matches: 5. Germline CDR1 and CDR2: MNHEY and SMNVEV (reference sequence). CDR3 loop: CASSLWSGGITEAFF. DNA of the CDR3: TGTGCCAGCAGTTTATGGTCAGGGGGCATCACTGAAGCTTTCTTT.

This sequence joins TRBV7-3 and TRBJ2-1; a weak D match, TRBD1 (5 bases). Trimming left V 5 bases short and J 3 bases short, with 8 bases between. The germline V gene encodes CDR1 SGHTA and CDR2 FQGTGA. The CDR3 extends over 13 amino acids. The chain's CDR3 is CASSLDSYNEQFF. CDR3 in DNA: TGTGCCAGCAGCCTCGACAGCTACAATGAGCAGTTCTTC.

The chain is built from TRBV6-5 and TRBJ2-5, with D possibly TRBD2 on 5 matching bases. Trimming shortened V by 10 bases and J by 1 base, and 16 bases separated the two germline ends. The CDR3 covers 14 residues. Germline values: CDR1 MNHEY, CDR2 SVGAGI. The CDR3 bases are TGTGCCACCAATCGAGCGGCGGGCCAAGAGACCCAGTACTTC. Protein: CATNRAAGQETQYF.

This clone was recorded only once. V gene TRBV28 combines with J gene TRBJ2-3, with 10 nucleotides matching TRBD2. Germline CDR1 is MDHEN and CDR2 is SYDVKM. Trimming took 8 bases from V and 4 from J; bases not matched to a gene: 15. The CDR3 is made up of 17 amino acids. This chain's CDR3 is CASGDGVSGGRPDTQYF. The DNA for the CDR3 is TGTGCCAGCGGGGATGGGGTTAGCGGGGGGCGCCCAGATACGCAGTATTTT.

This chain links TRBV6-1 with TRBJ2-7; D may correspond to TRBD1 or TRBD2 (6 bases each). Matching the DNA end better, TRBJ2-5 makes the J call doubtful. The germline CDR1 and CDR2 sequences are MNHNS and SASEGT. This CDR3 is built from 15 residues. Here the CDR3 reads CASSEEGRGQETQYF. CDR3 nucleotides: TGTGCCAGCAGTGAGGAGGGTAGGGGGCAAGAGACCCAGTACTTC.

This clone was seen a handful of times. The gene calls are TRBV5-6 and TRBJ1-1; 9 bases match TRBD1. The CDR3 totals 16 residues. Germline CDR1 SGHDT, CDR2 YYEEEE. With V trimmed by 4 bases and J by 2 bases, 9 bases remained unmatched. The CDR3 spells CASSLGTGKINTEAFF. CDR3 sequence (DNA): TGTGCCAGCAGCCTAGGGACAGGGAAGATCAACACTGAAGCTTTCTTT.

On this clone: The CDR3 does not end in the conserved phenylalanine or tryptophan, so this is likely a read error. V and J are TRBV2 and TRBJ2-3; 7 positions agree with TRBD1. The length of the CDR3 is 17 residues. V lost 0 bases and J lost 2; bases outside the gene matches: 8. Germline assignment: CDR1 SNHLY and CDR2 FYNNEI. CDR3 loop: CASSEAQGGYFTDTQYV. DNA of the CDR3: TGTGCCAGCAGTGAAGCGCAAGGGGGCTATTTCACAGATACGCAGTATGTT.

This clone was seen a single time. J is TRBJ2-7 and V is TRBV27; 9 bases fit TRBD2. The V and J ends lost 6 bases and 4 bases, in that order; junction bases with no gene match: 7. Germline V gene data show CDR1 as MNHEY and CDR2 as SMNVEV (reference sequence). This CDR3 has 14 residues. In nucleotides, the CDR3 is TGTGCCAGCAGATCGGGACTAGCTGGGTACGAGCAGTACTTC. Residues: CASRSGLAGYEQYF.